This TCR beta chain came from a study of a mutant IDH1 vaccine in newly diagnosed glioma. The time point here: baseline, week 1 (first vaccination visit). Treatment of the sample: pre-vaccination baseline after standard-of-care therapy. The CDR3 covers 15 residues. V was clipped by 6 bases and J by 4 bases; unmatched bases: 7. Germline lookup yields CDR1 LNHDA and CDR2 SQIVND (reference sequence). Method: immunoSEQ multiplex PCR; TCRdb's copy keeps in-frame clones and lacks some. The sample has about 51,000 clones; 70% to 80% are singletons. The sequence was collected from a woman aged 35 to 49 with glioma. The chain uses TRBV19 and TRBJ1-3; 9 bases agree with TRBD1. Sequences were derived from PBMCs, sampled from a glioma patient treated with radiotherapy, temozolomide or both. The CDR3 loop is CASSFAGQGGNTIYF. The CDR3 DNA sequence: TGTGCCAGTAGCTTCGCGGGACAGGGAGGAAACACCATATATTTT.